The text below deals with one TCR beta chain. The V segment lost 5 bases and the J segment 1 base; nucleotides outside the gene matches: 4. The CDR3 consists of 14 residues. Germline V gene sequence: CDR1 SNHLY, CDR2 FYNNEI. These data are taken from a study of blood T cell repertoires in COVID-19. Some clones are missing from TCRdb's copy, which holds only in-frame ones; the method was immunoSEQ multiplex PCR. The table has 75,000 to 100,000 clones, about 87% seen once. Sample: peripheral blood. This TCR came from a human donor in a cohort sampled during active COVID-19. The rearrangement links TRBV2 to TRBJ1-1; 7 bases map to TRBD1. The CDR3 spells CASSTDRRNTEAFF. CDR3 DNA sequence: TGTGCCAGCAGTACGGACAGGAGGAACACTGAAGCTTTCTTT.